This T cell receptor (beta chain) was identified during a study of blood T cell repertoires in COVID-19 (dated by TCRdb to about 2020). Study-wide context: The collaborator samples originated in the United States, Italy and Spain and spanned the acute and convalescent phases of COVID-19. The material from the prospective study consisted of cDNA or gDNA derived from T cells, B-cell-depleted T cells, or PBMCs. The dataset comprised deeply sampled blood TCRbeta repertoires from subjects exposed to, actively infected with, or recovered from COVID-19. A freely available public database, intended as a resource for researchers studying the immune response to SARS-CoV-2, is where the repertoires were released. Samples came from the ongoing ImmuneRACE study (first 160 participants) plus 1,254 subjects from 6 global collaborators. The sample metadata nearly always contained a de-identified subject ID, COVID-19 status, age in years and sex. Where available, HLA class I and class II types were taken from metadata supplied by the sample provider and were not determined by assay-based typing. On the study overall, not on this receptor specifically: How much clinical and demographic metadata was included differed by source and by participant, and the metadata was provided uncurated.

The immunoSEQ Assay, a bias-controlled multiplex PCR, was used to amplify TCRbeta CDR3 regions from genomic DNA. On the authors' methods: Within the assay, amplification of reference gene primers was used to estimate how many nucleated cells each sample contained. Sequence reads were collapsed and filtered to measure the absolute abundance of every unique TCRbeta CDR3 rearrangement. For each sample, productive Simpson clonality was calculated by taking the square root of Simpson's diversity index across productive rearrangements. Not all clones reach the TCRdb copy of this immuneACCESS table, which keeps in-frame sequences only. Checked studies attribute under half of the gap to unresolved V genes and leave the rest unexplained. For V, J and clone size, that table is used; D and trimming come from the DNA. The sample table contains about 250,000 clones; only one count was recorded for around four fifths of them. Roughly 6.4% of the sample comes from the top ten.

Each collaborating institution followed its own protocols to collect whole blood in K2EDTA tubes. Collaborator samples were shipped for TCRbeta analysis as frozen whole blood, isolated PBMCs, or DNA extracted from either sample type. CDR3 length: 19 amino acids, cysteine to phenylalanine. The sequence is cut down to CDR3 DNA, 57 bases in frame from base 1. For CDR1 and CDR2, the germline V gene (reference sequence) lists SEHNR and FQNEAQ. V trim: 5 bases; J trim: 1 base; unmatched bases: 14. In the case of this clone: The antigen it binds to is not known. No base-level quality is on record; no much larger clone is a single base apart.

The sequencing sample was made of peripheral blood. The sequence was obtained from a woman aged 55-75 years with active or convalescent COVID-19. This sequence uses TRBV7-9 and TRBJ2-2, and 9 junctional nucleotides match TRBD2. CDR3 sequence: CASSQTVELAGWNTGELFF. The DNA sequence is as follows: TGTGCCAGCAGCCAGACGGTTGAGCTAGCGGGATGGAACACCGGGGAGCTGTTTTTT.